Here is one T cell receptor (beta chain) with its context. The target antigen is unknown. Since all of the isolated RNA was reverse transcribed, expressed TCRB transcripts were what got sequenced. The data were produced by immunoSEQ multiplex PCR, yet TCRdb's version contains in-frame clones alone and is incomplete. Among around 280,000 clones listed, roughly 15% were seen once. This CDR3 is 12 amino acids long. The V gene's germline CDR1 is MDHEN and CDR2 SYDVKM. The V end was cut by 10 bases, the J end by 3 bases, with 13 bases between. This record belongs to a study of beta chain features in type 1 diabetes. About the study: Over all samples combined, some 110 million sorted cells were examined.

Whole-study results and caveats: All four CD4+ subsets from Type 1 diabetes patients carried moderately but significantly shorter TCRB CDR3s. Junctions at VDJ sites from type 1 diabetes patients had fewer insertions and more deletions. TCRB rearrangement may or may not be influenced by HLA type; here this remained unresolved.

This sequence originates from a man aged 18 to 35 with type 1 diabetes. This chain joins TRBV28 and TRBJ2-7; weak D call: TRBD2 (6 bases). The specimen sequenced was naive CD4+ T cells from blood. The CDR3 DNA follows: TGTGCCATCCAGACTAGTCTCTACGAGCAGTACTTC. Translated: CAIQTSLYEQYF.